The 10 T cell receptor beta chains given below trace back to one sample, sequenced in a study of blood T cell repertoires in COVID-19. Clones were sequenced by immunoSEQ multiplex PCR, and TCRdb holds only the in-frame ones, with some missing. This table has over 100,000 clones, about 89% appearing once. The sample consisted of peripheral blood. These receptors originate from a woman in her sixties or seventies with COVID-19, enrolled during active disease.

The CDR3 nucleotides are TGCGCCAGCAGCTTGTGGACAGGACCCTACGAGCAGTACTTC. Its translation: CASSLWTGPYEQYF. The rearrangement joins TRBV5-1 to TRBJ2-7; TRBD1 agrees at 7 bases. The trim removed 1 base at V and 2 bases at J, leaving 3 bases unmatched. The CDR3 extends over 14 amino acids. Germline V lookup: CDR1 SGHRS, CDR2 YFSETQ.

The chain links TRBV5-1 to TRBJ2-7, with TRBD2 matching over 11 bases. The CDR3 contains 17 residues. Germline V gives CDR1 SGHRS, CDR2 YFSETQ. The V and J ends lost 1 base and 1 base, in that order; junction bases with no gene match: 7. CDR3 sequence (DNA): TGCGCCAGCAGCTTGTGGCTAGCGGGGGGACAATCCTACGAGCAGTACTTC. It yields the protein CASSLWLAGGQSYEQYF.

This clone showed up just once. J is TRBJ2-1 and V is TRBV6-5, with 7 bases that match TRBD1. The CDR3 consists of 15 residues. Trimming at V came to 6 bases and at J to 0 bases, leaving 5 bases not matched to a gene. Germline assignment: CDR1 MNHEY and CDR2 SVGAGI. Here the CDR3 reads CASRPGQSSYNEQFF. In DNA, the CDR3 is TGTGCCAGCAGGCCGGGACAGAGCTCCTACAATGAGCAGTTCTTC.

This clone was counted a few times. The chain combines TRBV27 with TRBJ2-1; maybe TRBD2 (5 bases). Germline values: CDR1 MNHEY, CDR2 SMNVEV (reference sequence). V gave up 6 bases and J gave up 3 bases, with 12 bases separating them. This CDR3 contains 14 residues. The CDR3 region has the DNA TGTGCCAGCAGCCTAAGGACTTTCTACAATGAGCAGTTCTTC. As protein: CASSLRTFYNEQFF.

The chain carries TRBV7-8 and TRBJ2-7; TRBD1 matches 7 bases. V was pared by 5 bases and J by 2 bases, with 9 bases of the junction left unmatched. The CDR3 has 15 amino acids. CDR1 is SGHVS and CDR2 is FQNEAQ in the germline V gene. The CDR3 nucleotides read TGTGCCAGCAGCAAGGAAGGGGGCAGGGCCTACGAGCAGTACTTC. Translation gives CASSKEGGRAYEQYF.

This clone occurred a few times. The V call is TRBV2, the J call TRBJ1-6; D is uncertain. CDR1 is SNHLY and CDR2 is FYNNEI in the germline V gene. The CDR3 extends over 15 amino acids. V lost 8 bases and J lost 1, with 12 bases in between. This chain's CDR3 is CASGAGVSYNSPLHF. For the CDR3, the DNA is TGTGCCAGCGGCGCCGGGGTGTCCTATAATTCACCCCTCCACTTT.

J is TRBJ2-5 and V is TRBV7-6; 7 bases are shared with TRBD2. Trimming removed 1 base from V and 5 bases from J; junction bases left unmatched: 7. The CDR3 length is 15 residues. CDR1 and CDR2 (germline): SGHVS, FNYEAQ. The CDR3 sequence is CASSLDGGGKETQYF. DNA of the CDR3: TGTGCCAGCAGCTTAGATGGGGGGGGAAAGGAGACCCAGTACTTC.

This clone has a handful of counts. The chain has TRBV7-2 and TRBJ1-2; tentative D call: TRBD1 (6 bases). Germline V gene sequence: CDR1 SGHTA, CDR2 FQGNSA. The CDR3 length is 15 residues. With 4 bases removed from V and 4 bases from J, the gap between germline ends came to 16 bases. The CDR3, as DNA: TGTGCCAGCAGCTGGGGAAGCACAGGGTCCTATGGCTACACCTTC. Translated, it gives CASSWGSTGSYGYTF. The variable domain in full, completed from reference TRBV7-2 and TRBJ1-2, reads GAGVSQSPSNKVTEKGKDVELRCDPISGHTALYWYRQSLGQGLEFLIYFQGNSAPDKSGLPSDRFSAERTGGSVSTLTIQRTQQEDSAVYLCASSWGSTGSYGYTFGSGTRLTVV.

The chain uses TRBV5-4 and TRBJ1-1; a weak D match, TRBD1 (5 bases). Trimming left V 10 bases short and J 6 bases short, with 22 bases between. Germline CDR1 reads SGHNT; CDR2 reads YYREEE (reference sequence). The length of the CDR3 is 14 residues. The CDR3: CACIKRGGSAEAFF. DNA of the CDR3: TGTGCCTGTATAAAGAGGGGAGGCAGCGCTGAAGCTTTCTTT.

The chain combines TRBV5-1 with TRBJ2-1; D might be TRBD2 (5 bases). Looked up from germline, CDR1 is SGHRS and CDR2 is YFSETQ. V was trimmed by 0 bases and J by 5 bases, leaving 6 bases between them. The CDR3 spans 13 residues. The CDR3 here is CASSLERHNEQFF. In DNA form, the CDR3 reads TGCGCCAGCAGCTTGGAGCGGCACAATGAGCAGTTCTTC.